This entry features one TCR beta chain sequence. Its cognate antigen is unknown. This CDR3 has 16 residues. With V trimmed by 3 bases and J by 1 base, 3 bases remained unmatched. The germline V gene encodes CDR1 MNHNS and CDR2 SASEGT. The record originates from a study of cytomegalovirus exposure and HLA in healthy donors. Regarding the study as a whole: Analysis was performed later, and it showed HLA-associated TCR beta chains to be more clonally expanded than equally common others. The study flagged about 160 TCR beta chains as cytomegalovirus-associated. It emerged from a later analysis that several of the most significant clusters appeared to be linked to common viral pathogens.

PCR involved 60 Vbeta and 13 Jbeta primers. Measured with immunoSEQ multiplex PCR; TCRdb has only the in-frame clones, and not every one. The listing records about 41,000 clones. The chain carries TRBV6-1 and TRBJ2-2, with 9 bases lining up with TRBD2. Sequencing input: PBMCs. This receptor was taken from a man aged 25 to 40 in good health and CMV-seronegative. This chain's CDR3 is CASSENSGGNTGELFF. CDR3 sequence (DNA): TGTGCCAGCAGTGAGAATAGCGGGGGGAACACCGGGGAGCTGTTTTTT.